The next 29 T cell receptor beta chains were all read from a single sample in a study of shared clonotypes between healthy human individuals. Naive CD8 cells comprised CD45RO-negative, CCR7-positively selected cells, excluding terminally differentiated effector memory CD45RA+ cells. TCRdb keeps only in-frame clones here, not all; method: immunoSEQ multiplex PCR. The sample carries about 2 million clones, 85% to 95% recorded once. The sequenced material came from naive CD8+ T cells sorted from blood. The receptor source for this set is a man aged 18 to 30 in good health.

Concerning this clone itself: Other nucleotide sequences from this sample produce the same CDR3. The chain has TRBV5-4 and TRBJ2-5; tentatively, D is TRBD2 (6 bases). Trimming shortened V by 0 bases and J by 5 bases, and 8 bases separated the two germline ends. This CDR3 region has 13 residues. Germline V gene data show CDR1 as SGHNT and CDR2 as YYREEE (reference sequence). The CDR3 sequence is CASSLAGGETQYF. The CDR3 DNA follows: TGTGCCAGCAGCTTGGCCGGGGGTGAGACCCAGTACTTC.

The V and J genes are TRBV7-6 and TRBJ2-7, with D perhaps matching TRBD1 (5 bases). Germline CDR1 SGHVS, CDR2 FNYEAQ. V was pared by 1 base and J by 6 bases, with 10 bases between. This CDR3 comprises 13 residues. This CDR3 is CASSLGRVSEQYF. CDR3 nucleotides: TGTGCCAGCAGCTTAGGCAGGGTCAGCGAGCAGTACTTC. Based on the CDR3 plus reference TRBV7-6 and TRBJ2-7, the full variable domain is GAGVSQSPRYKVTKRGQDVALRCDPISGHVSLYWYRQALGQGPEFLTYFNYEAQQDKSGLPNDRFSAERPEGSISTLTIQRTEQRDSAMYRCASSLGRVSEQYFGPGTRLTVT.

This clone was counted once. The identical CDR3 is also encoded by other nucleotide sequences in the sample. This rearrangement joins TRBV9 to TRBJ2-3; the D is unclear. Germline-derived CDR1 and CDR2 are SGDLS and YYNGEE. The CDR3 is 14 residues long. Trimming removed 0 bases at V and 3 bases at J, with 8 bases between. The CDR3 spells CASSVETRTDTQYF. The CDR3 bases are TGTGCCAGCAGCGTAGAGACGCGTACAGATACGCAGTATTTT.

This clone was found a few times. Other DNA sequences of this sample code for an identical CDR3. The chain uses TRBV6-5 and TRBJ1-5, with D unclear. Germline V gene lookup returns CDR1 MNHEY and CDR2 SVGAGI. The length of the CDR3 is 13 residues. V lost 2 bases and J lost 0, with 2 bases in between. CDR3 sequence reads: CASSYGSNQPQHF. CDR3 in DNA: TGTGCCAGCAGTTACGGTAGCAATCAGCCCCAGCATTTT.

The chain uses TRBV5-5 and TRBJ2-2, with D possibly being TRBD2 (6 bases). The CDR3 spans 17 residues. Trimming removed 0 bases from V and 3 bases from J, with 15 bases in between. From germline, CDR1 is SGHKS and CDR2 YYEKEE (reference sequence). The CDR3 DNA is TGTGCCAGCAGCTTGGCGGCGCGGGGCGGGGACACCGGGGAGCTGTTTTTT. Protein product: CASSLAARGGDTGELFF.

This chain uses TRBV5-1 with TRBJ1-2; TRBD1 might be the D (5 bases). V dropped 4 bases and J dropped 0 bases, with 16 bases sitting between them. CDR1 is SGHRS and CDR2 is YFSETQ in the germline V gene. The length of the CDR3 is 16 residues. The CDR3 spells CASSPAGLTANYGYTF. The CDR3 DNA sequence: TGCGCCAGCAGCCCCGCCGGACTGACAGCTAACTATGGCTACACCTTC.

The chain links TRBV7-9 to TRBJ2-2; 10 bases map to TRBD1. This CDR3 comprises 17 residues. With V trimmed by 6 bases and J by 4 bases, 11 bases remained unmatched. Germline CDR1 reads SEHNR; CDR2 reads FQNEAQ (reference sequence). The CDR3 sequence: CASSYSKGQGSTGELFF. The DNA of the CDR3 is TGTGCCAGCAGTTATTCCAAGGGACAGGGGAGCACCGGGGAGCTGTTTTTT.

The chain uses TRBV13 and TRBJ1-1; 7 bases line up with TRBD1. With 5 bases clipped from V and 5 bases from J, the junction kept 8 bases outside the gene matches. This CDR3 is built from 14 residues. The germline V gene has CDR1 PRHDT and CDR2 FYEKMQ (reference sequence). The CDR3 loop reads CASSPETGHTEAFF. CDR3 bases: TGTGCCAGCAGCCCAGAGACAGGGCATACTGAAGCTTTCTTT.

The chain employs TRBV4-3 and TRBJ2-4; D not resolved. Germline loops: CDR1 LGHNA, CDR2 YSLEER. Trimming took off 1 base at V and 0 bases at J, with 7 bases between the two ends. The CDR3 is 15 amino acids. CDR3 DNA sequence: TGCGCCAGCAGCCAAGTGTTCCTAGCCAAAAACATTCAGTACTTC. It yields the protein CASSQVFLAKNIQYF.

This chain joins TRBV2 and TRBJ2-7, with D unresolved. Trimming shortened V by 7 bases and J by 3 bases, and 13 bases separated the two germline ends. The CDR3 runs to 13 residues. CDR1 and CDR2 (germline): SNHLY, FYNNEI. The CDR3 coding sequence is TGTGCCAGCAATCCCGACCAAAGCTACGAGCAGTACTTC. It specifies CASNPDQSYEQYF.

The chain joins TRBV6-6 to TRBJ2-1; 7 bases are shared with TRBD1. Germline values: CDR1 MNHNY, CDR2 SVGAGI (reference sequence). V shed 5 bases and J 0 bases; nucleotides not matched to a gene: 7. The CDR3 totals 16 residues. The chain's CDR3 is CASSLQGIFSYNEQFF. In DNA form, the CDR3 reads TGTGCCAGCAGTCTACAGGGGATCTTCTCCTACAATGAGCAGTTCTTC.

The J gene is TRBJ2-3, the V gene TRBV5-6, with 10 bases aligning to TRBD2. The CDR3 runs to 15 residues. V lost 5 bases and J lost 4; bases outside the gene matches: 7. Germline V gene data show CDR1 as SGHDT and CDR2 as YYEEEE. CDR3 residues: CASRNLAGAADTQYF. The CDR3 DNA follows: TGTGCCAGCAGAAATCTAGCGGGAGCCGCAGATACGCAGTATTTT.

This sequence joins TRBV7-6 and TRBJ1-1; D is unclear. V was pared by 5 bases and J by 6 bases, with 13 bases between. This CDR3 is built from 13 residues. Germline CDR1 reads SGHVS; CDR2 reads FNYEAQ. In DNA form, the CDR3 reads TGTGCCAGCAGCCCGGCGGGTAGTCCTGAAGCTTTCTTT. Amino acids: CASSPAGSPEAFF.

This rearrangement joins TRBV6-1 to TRBJ1-6; D gene unclear. This CDR3 is built from 13 residues. Germline values: CDR1 MNHNS, CDR2 SASEGT. The V and J ends lost 3 bases and 6 bases respectively, with 6 bases between them. CDR3 protein: CASSDTSNSPLHF. For the CDR3, the DNA is TGTGCCAGCAGTGATACGTCTAATTCACCCCTCCACTTT.

Concerning this clone: Other nucleotide sequences from this sample produce the same CDR3. CDR3 bases: TGTGCCAGCAGTGAATCCACCGGGGGGGGTCCGTACGAGCAGTACTTC. Amino acid sequence: CASSESTGGGPYEQYF. The V and J genes are TRBV6-1 and TRBJ2-7; 8 bases align to TRBD2. Germline V gene data show CDR1 as MNHNS and CDR2 as SASEGT. With V trimmed by 2 bases and J by 4 bases, 10 bases remained unmatched. The CDR3 totals 16 residues.

The V gene is TRBV9, the J gene TRBJ2-7, with TRBD2 identical over 9 bases. Unmatched junction bases numbered 4, after V lost 0 bases and J lost 0 bases. CDR1 and CDR2 from the germline V gene are SGDLS and YYNGEE. The CDR3 loop spans 16 amino acids. Here the CDR3 DNA reads TGTGCCAGCAGCGTAGGTAATAGCGGGAGCTCCTACGAGCAGTACTTC. Protein product: CASSVGNSGSSYEQYF.

As for this clone: This same CDR3 is encoded by further DNA sequences in the sample. The V and J genes are TRBV27 and TRBJ2-7; D perhaps matches TRBD1 (6 bases). V was cut by 4 bases and J by 1 base, with 8 bases left in between. This CDR3 is 13 amino acids long. Germline CDR1 is MNHEY and CDR2 is SMNVEV (reference sequence). The CDR3 DNA sequence: TGTGCCAGCAGTTACAGGGTATCCTACGAGCAGTACTTC. Its protein product is CASSYRVSYEQYF.

The chain is built from TRBV30 and TRBJ2-7; 7 bases line up with TRBD1. The CDR3 runs 14 residues. J gave up 4 bases and V 4 bases, and 10 bases lay outside the gene matches. Germline V gives CDR1 GTSNPN, CDR2 SVGIG (reference sequence). The CDR3 region is CAWISRDSGYEQYF. For the CDR3, the DNA is TGTGCCTGGATCTCCCGGGACAGTGGATACGAGCAGTACTTC.

The gene calls are TRBV2 and TRBJ2-7, with TRBD2 matching over 9 bases. V shed 3 bases and J 4 bases; nucleotides not matched to a gene: 7. The CDR3 loop spans 15 amino acids. Per germline, CDR1 SNHLY and CDR2 FYNNEI. The CDR3 nucleotides read TGTGCCAGCAGTGAGGTTAGCGGGAGTCTGTACGAGCAGTACTTC. Its translation is CASSEVSGSLYEQYF. The complete variable domain, with remaining parts taken from reference TRBV2 and TRBJ2-7, reads EPEVTQTPSHQVTQMGQEVILRCVPISNHLYFYWYRQILGQKVEFLVSFYNNEISEKSEIFDDQFSVERPDGSNFTLKIRSTKLEDSAMYFCASSEVSGSLYEQYFGPGTRLTVT.

This clone has only one observation. Distinct nucleotide sequences in the sample also encode this CDR3. The chain uses TRBV27 and TRBJ1-2, with D possibly matching TRBD1 (5 bases). The V gene's germline CDR1 is MNHEY and CDR2 SMNVEV (reference sequence). The CDR3 has 13 amino acids. The ends were cut back, 2 bases at V and 8 bases at J, with 12 bases in the middle. CDR3 protein: CASSLRQGSGYTF. The CDR3 nucleotides read TGTGCCAGCAGTTTACGCCAGGGATCCGGCTACACCTTC.

The V call is TRBV6-5, the J call TRBJ1-2, with TRBD1 identical over 7 bases. V gave up 3 bases and J gave up 3 bases; unmatched junction bases: 10. The germline V gene encodes CDR1 MNHEY and CDR2 SVGAGI. CDR3 size: 16 residues. CDR3 nucleotides: TGTGCCAGCAGTTATTTTTGGGAAGGGGGCGACTATGGCTACACCTTC. Translating gives CASSYFWEGGDYGYTF.

V is TRBV27 and J is TRBJ2-2; 8 nucleotides line up with TRBD2. Per germline, CDR1 MNHEY and CDR2 SMNVEV (reference sequence). J lost 5 bases, V lost 3 bases, and 8 bases had no gene match. The CDR3 has 16 residues. CDR3 coding DNA: TGTGCCAGCAGTTTTGACGGGAGGGCAGAAACCGGGGAGCTGTTTTTT. This gives the protein CASSFDGRAETGELFF.

The chain couples TRBV6-5 to TRBJ2-1; 8 positions match TRBD2. After removal of 0 bases from V and 8 bases from J, the junction contained 9 bases not matched to a gene. The CDR3 covers 16 residues. Looked up from germline, CDR1 is MNHEY and CDR2 is SVGAGI. The CDR3 reads CASSYSISGSSDEQFF. The CDR3 DNA follows: TGTGCCAGCAGTTACTCGATAAGCGGGAGTAGCGATGAGCAGTTCTTC.

This clone was counted a single time. The genes are TRBV4-1 and TRBJ1-2; weak D call: TRBD1 (6 bases). Trimming shortened V by 0 bases and J by 2 bases, and 10 bases separated the two germline ends. The germline gives CDR1 MGHRA, CDR2 YSYEKL. This CDR3 has 15 amino acids. CDR3 nucleotides: TGCGCCAGCAGCCAAGAGGACAGCTCCAACTATGGCTACACCTTC. Translation gives CASSQEDSSNYGYTF.

The chain is built from TRBV7-9 and TRBJ2-1; TRBD2 aligns across 12 bases. Germline trimming cut 3 bases from V and 7 bases from J; bases unmatched to any gene: 13. The CDR3 covers 18 residues. Germline assignment: CDR1 SEHNR and CDR2 FQNEAQ (reference sequence). CDR3 loop: CASSFALAGGPSLNEQFF. The CDR3, as DNA: TGTGCCAGCAGCTTCGCCCTAGCGGGGGGGCCTAGTCTGAATGAGCAGTTCTTC.

As regards this clone: At the DNA level, this CDR3 is encoded by other sequences in the same sample as well. The J gene is TRBJ1-1, the V gene TRBV9; D uncertain. Trimming took 3 bases from V and 1 from J, leaving 7 bases between them. From germline, CDR1 is SGDLS and CDR2 YYNGEE. The CDR3 extends over 13 amino acids. The CDR3 DNA sequence: TGTGCCAGCAGCGGTGACGGGAACACTGAAGCTTTCTTT. Residues: CASSGDGNTEAFF.

V usage is TRBV30 and J usage is TRBJ1-2; 7 bases agree with TRBD1. The junction had 6 bases not matched to a gene; V was cut back by 8 bases and J by 6 bases. The CDR3 sequence is 11 residues long. Germline lookup yields CDR1 GTSNPN and CDR2 SVGIG (reference sequence). CDR3 bases: TGTGCCGAGACCGGACAGGATGGCTACACCTTC. This translates into CAETGQDGYTF.

The chain employs TRBV7-2 and TRBJ2-7; D unresolved. CDR3 length: 14 amino acids. V was cut by 2 bases and J by 2 bases, with 10 bases left in between. Germline CDR1 reads SGHTA; CDR2 reads FQGNSA. The chain's CDR3 is CASSLFDGAYEQYF. CDR3 in DNA: TGTGCCAGCAGCTTATTTGACGGAGCCTACGAGCAGTACTTC.

The CDR3: CASSPSQGQGFTGELFF. The DNA for the CDR3 is TGCGCCAGCAGCCCGTCTCAGGGACAGGGATTCACCGGGGAGCTGTTTTTT. The V gene is TRBV4-3, the J gene TRBJ2-2; 9 nucleotides agree with TRBD1. After removal of 4 bases from V and 4 bases from J, the junction contained 10 bases not matched to a gene. Germline V lookup: CDR1 LGHNA, CDR2 YSLEER. This CDR3 spans 17 amino acids.